One T cell receptor (beta chain) is described in this entry. Specified treatment: some 20 received Ad26.COV2.S at low or high dose, single or two shots; 5 received placebo; per-sample allocation not given. It was on day 63 after the first vaccine or placebo injection that samples were taken. The record originates from a study of Ad26.COV2.S vaccination and SARS-CoV-2 variants. Germline-derived CDR1 and CDR2 are SGHRS and YFSETQ. The CDR3 spans 15 residues. The V gene lost 1 base and the J gene lost 5 bases, with 10 bases spanning the gap. Generated by immunoSEQ multiplex PCR, the TCRdb table keeps only in-frame clones and is missing some. This table has 400,000 to 450,000 clones, about 93% appearing once.

The source of this sequence is a person between 18 and 60 years old who received the Ad26.COV2.S COVID-19 vaccine or a placebo. The chain is built from TRBV5-1 and TRBJ1-6; weak D call: TRBD1 (5 bases). Sequenced here: peripheral blood, sampled in a trial of Ad26.COV2.S vaccine versus placebo. The CDR3 DNA reads as TGCGCCAGCAGCTTGTCGGGACGTGATAATTCACCCCTCCACTTT. Its protein is CASSLSGRDNSPLHF.